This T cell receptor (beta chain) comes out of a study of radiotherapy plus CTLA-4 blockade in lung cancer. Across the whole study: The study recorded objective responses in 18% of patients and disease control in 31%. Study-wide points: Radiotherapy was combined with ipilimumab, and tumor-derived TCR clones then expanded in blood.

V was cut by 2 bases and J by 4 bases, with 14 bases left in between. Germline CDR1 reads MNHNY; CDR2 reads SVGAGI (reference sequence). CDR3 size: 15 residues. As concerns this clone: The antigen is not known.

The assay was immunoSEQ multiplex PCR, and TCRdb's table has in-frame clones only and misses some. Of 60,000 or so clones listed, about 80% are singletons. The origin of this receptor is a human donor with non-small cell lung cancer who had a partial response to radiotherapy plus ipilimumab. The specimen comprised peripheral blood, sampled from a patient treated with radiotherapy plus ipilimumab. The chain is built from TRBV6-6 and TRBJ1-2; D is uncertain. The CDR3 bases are TGTGCCAGCAGTTACGTACCGGAGCCACTCTATGGCTACACCTTC. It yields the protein CASSYVPEPLYGYTF.